The 32 T cell receptor beta chains in this list originate from one sample, sequenced in a study of shared clonotypes between healthy human individuals. Assay: immunoSEQ multiplex PCR; the TCRdb copy retains only in-frame clones and omits some. The sample records some 1.1 million clones, approximately 80% being singletons. Input material: memory CD4+ T cells from PBMCs. Sample subset: CD45RA-negative fraction. Source of these receptors: a man between 18 and 29 years old in good health. Some clones in this sample may be carry-over from other donors' samples.

This clone showed up just a few times. The V call is TRBV11-2, the J call TRBJ2-7; 9 bases match TRBD1. CDR3 length: 19 amino acids. The V gene end was trimmed by 2 bases and the J gene end by 0 bases; junction bases not matched to a gene: 14. Germline CDR1 SGHAT, CDR2 FQNNGV. This CDR3 reads CASSLRFPGQGDFSYEQYF. The CDR3 DNA reads as TGTGCCAGCAGCTTACGCTTCCCGGGACAGGGAGATTTCTCCTACGAGCAGTACTTC.

This clone was found many times. Other DNA sequences in the same sample also yield this CDR3. This rearrangement joins TRBV27 to TRBJ2-6; no definite D call. CDR1 is MNHEY, CDR2 SMNVEV, per germline (reference sequence). V dropped 0 bases and J dropped 3 bases, with 0 bases sitting between them. CDR3 length: 13 residues. The CDR3 region is CASSLSGANVLTF. The CDR3 DNA reads as TGTGCCAGCAGTTTATCTGGGGCCAACGTCCTGACTTTC.

As concerns this clone: This could be a read error, since a much larger clone is one nucleotide away. V gene TRBV30 combines with J gene TRBJ1-6; D is unclear. Germline CDR1 and CDR2: GTSNPN and SVGIG (reference sequence). There are 14 residues in the CDR3. The CDR3 protein is CASTAGNPGSPLRF. The CDR3 nucleotides are TGTGCCAGTACGGCGGGAAACCCGGGGTCACCCCTCCGCTTT.

Only a few counts were recorded for this clone. This rearrangement joins TRBV30 to TRBJ1-1; D is possibly TRBD1 (5 bases). Per the germline V gene, CDR1 is GTSNPN and CDR2 is SVGIG (reference sequence). Trimming removed 3 bases at V and 1 base at J, with 12 bases between. CDR3 length: 14 residues. CDR3 loop: CAWSGGQRNTEAFF. CDR3 DNA sequence: TGTGCCTGGAGCGGGGGTCAGAGGAACACTGAAGCTTTCTTT.

The chain is built from TRBV6-1 and TRBJ2-5; the D gene is possibly TRBD1 (6 bases). CDR1 and CDR2 (germline): MNHNS, SASEGT. The CDR3 length is 16 residues. Trimming took off 2 bases at V and 0 bases at J, with 13 bases between the two ends. The CDR3 DNA reads as TGTGCCAGCAGTGAACCCAGGGGCAAGTACCAAGAGACCCAGTACTTC. Translating gives CASSEPRGKYQETQYF.

This rearrangement joins TRBV2 to TRBJ2-1; tentatively, D is TRBD2 (6 bases). CDR3 length: 14 amino acids. CDR1 is SNHLY, CDR2 FYNNEI, per germline. V lost 7 bases, J lost 0 bases, and 10 bases lay in between. Written as DNA, the CDR3 is TGTGCCAGCACTAGCGCTAGCTCCTACAATGAGCAGTTCTTC. The encoded protein is CASTSASSYNEQFF.

The CDR3 region is CASSLLGLETQYF. CDR3 coding DNA: TGCGCCAGCAGCCTGCTAGGATTGGAGACCCAGTACTTC. The chain uses TRBV5-1 and TRBJ2-5; unclear D gene. Trimming removed 4 bases at V and 5 bases at J, with 12 bases between. The CDR3 sequence is 13 residues long. The germline V gene has CDR1 SGHRS and CDR2 YFSETQ. The full variable domain, completed using reference TRBV5-1 and TRBJ2-5, is KAGVTQTPRYLIKTRGQQVTLSCSPISGHRSVSWYQQTPGQGLQFLFEYFSETQRNKGNFPGRFSGRQFSNSRSEMNVSTLELGDSALYLCASSLLGLETQYFGPGTRLLVL.

This sequence joins TRBV5-1 and TRBJ2-7; the D is unclear. Trimming left V 2 bases short and J 0 bases short, with 15 bases between. The CDR3 length is 16 residues. Germline V lookup: CDR1 SGHRS, CDR2 YFSETQ. CDR3 sequence reads: CASSFSFRASSYEQYF. The DNA for the CDR3 is TGCGCCAGCAGCTTCTCATTTCGGGCCAGCTCCTACGAGCAGTACTTC.

V and J are TRBV15 and TRBJ2-3, with 10 bases fitting TRBD2. CDR3 size: 16 residues. Germline V gene data show CDR1 as LNHNV and CDR2 as YYDKDF (reference sequence). V shed 4 bases and J 4 bases; nucleotides not matched to a gene: 8. CDR3 region: CATSTISGRVADTQYF. For the CDR3, the DNA is TGTGCCACCAGCACCATAAGCGGGAGGGTTGCAGATACGCAGTATTTT.

This sequence joins TRBV28 and TRBJ1-3; the D gene is possibly TRBD1 (5 bases). V dropped 6 bases and J dropped 2 bases, with 11 bases sitting between them. Germline CDR1 is MDHEN and CDR2 is SYDVKM. CDR3 length: 14 amino acids. This CDR3 is CASSPAGTGNTIYF. The CDR3 DNA reads TGTGCCAGCAGCCCTGCAGGGACTGGAAACACCATATATTTT.

The chain joins TRBV18 to TRBJ2-1; D remains unclear. Trimming removed 5 bases from V and 4 bases from J, with 6 bases in between. Per germline, CDR1 KGHSH and CDR2 LQKENI. CDR3 length: 12 residues. This CDR3 reads CASSSQYNEQFF. As DNA, the CDR3 is TGTGCCAGCTCATCGCAGTACAATGAGCAGTTCTTC. Full variable domain (outside the CDR3, taken from reference TRBV18 and TRBJ2-1): NAGVMQNPRHLVRRRGQEARLRCSPMKGHSHVYWYRQLPEEGLKFMVYLQKENIIDESGMPKERFSAEFPKEGPSILRIQQVVRGDSAAYFCASSSQYNEQFFGPGTRLTVL.

V gene TRBV6-5 combines with J gene TRBJ1-1; 7 bases fit TRBD1. The germline V gene encodes CDR1 MNHEY and CDR2 SVGAGI. Trimming removed 0 bases from V and 0 bases from J; junction bases left unmatched: 4. The CDR3 totals 16 residues. In nucleotides, the CDR3 is TGTGCCAGCAGTTACTCCGGGACAGACATGAACACTGAAGCTTTCTTT. Its protein product is CASSYSGTDMNTEAFF.

The chain links TRBV28 to TRBJ1-5, with 7 bases lining up with TRBD1. The CDR3 is made up of 14 amino acids. The germline CDR1 and CDR2 sequences are MDHEN and SYDVKM. Unmatched junction bases numbered 8, after V lost 3 bases and J lost 9 bases. CDR3 residues: CASSFGGQQPPQHF. Here the CDR3 DNA reads TGTGCCAGCAGTTTCGGGGGACAGCAGCCGCCCCAGCATTTT. The full variable domain, completed using reference TRBV28 and TRBJ1-5, is DVKVTQSSRYLVKRTGEKVFLECVQDMDHENMFWYRQDPGLGLRLIYFSYDVKMKEKGDIPEGYSVSREKKERFSLILESASTNQTSMYLCASSFGGQQPPQHFGDGTRLSIL.

The genes are TRBV7-8 and TRBJ2-2; the match to TRBD1 covers 7 bases. From germline, CDR1 is SGHVS and CDR2 FQNEAQ. The length of the CDR3 is 15 residues. Germline trimming cut 2 bases from V and 2 bases from J; bases unmatched to any gene: 2. CDR3 nucleotide sequence: TGTGCCAGCAGCTTAACAGGGGTAAACACCGGGGAGCTGTTTTTT. Its protein product is CASSLTGVNTGELFF.

This chain connects TRBV4-1 to TRBJ2-5, with unresolved D. This CDR3 contains 16 residues. Looked up from germline, CDR1 is MGHRA and CDR2 is YSYEKL. V was shortened by 1 base and J by 4 bases, with 16 bases between the two germline ends. The CDR3 DNA sequence: TGCGCCAGCAGCCAAGGGCCCCGCCAGAGCGCAGAGACCCAGTACTTC. The encoded protein is CASSQGPRQSAETQYF.

The rearrangement links TRBV7-8 to TRBJ2-1, with TRBD2 matching 8 bases. This CDR3 comprises 15 residues. J lost 0 bases, V lost 6 bases, and 4 bases had no gene match. CDR1 SGHVS and CDR2 FQNEAQ come from the germline V gene. In DNA, the CDR3 is TGTGCCAGCAGGGGGGGGACTAGCTCCTACAATGAGCAGTTCTTC. It specifies CASRGGTSSYNEQFF. The variable domain in full, completed from reference TRBV7-8 and TRBJ2-1, reads GAGVSQSPRYKVAKRGQDVALRCDPISGHVSLFWYQQALGQGPEFLTYFQNEAQLDKSGLPSDRFFAERPEGSVSTLKIQRTQQEDSAVYLCASRGGTSSYNEQFFGPGTRLTVL.

The CDR3 DNA sequence: TGTGCCAGTACCATGGGGACAGAAATCTATGGCTACACCTTC. Translating gives CASTMGTEIYGYTF. V usage is TRBV19 and J usage is TRBJ1-2; 7 bases map to TRBD1. CDR3 length: 14 amino acids. The V segment lost 7 bases and the J segment 4 bases; nucleotides outside the gene matches: 9. Germline V gives CDR1 LNHDA, CDR2 SQIVND (reference sequence).

The rearrangement joins TRBV6-1 to TRBJ1-2; D gene unclear. Trimming removed 2 bases at V and 3 bases at J, with 4 bases between. Germline assignment: CDR1 MNHNS and CDR2 SASEGT. The CDR3 covers 12 residues. Here the CDR3 reads CASSEIDYGYTF. Here the CDR3 DNA reads TGTGCCAGCAGTGAAATAGACTATGGCTACACCTTC.

J is TRBJ1-1 and V is TRBV10-1; perhaps TRBD1 as D (6 bases). Trimming took 5 bases from V and 4 from J, leaving 11 bases between them. CDR3 size: 13 residues. Germline V gene sequence: CDR1 WNHNN, CDR2 SYGVQD (reference sequence). Written as DNA, the CDR3 is TGCGCCAGCAGTCACAGGGTCGGCACTGAAGCTTTCTTT. It translates to CASSHRVGTEAFF.

The rearrangement links TRBV28 to TRBJ1-1; 7 nucleotides line up with TRBD1. The CDR3 spans 13 residues. CDR1 and CDR2 (germline): MDHEN, SYDVKM. The V gene end was trimmed by 7 bases and the J gene end by 12 bases; junction bases not matched to a gene: 14. CDR3 DNA: TGTGCCAGCAACCCTACAGGGGCCCCACTTCCTTTCTTT. Translation gives CASNPTGAPLPFF. Using reference TRBV28 and TRBJ1-1 for the parts outside the CDR3, the full variable domain is DVKVTQSSRYLVKRTGEKVFLECVQDMDHENMFWYRQDPGLGLRLIYFSYDVKMKEKGDIPEGYSVSREKKERFSLILESASTNQTSMYLCASNPTGAPLPFFGQGTRLTVV.

This chain connects TRBV5-1 to TRBJ2-7; possibly TRBD1 for D (5 bases). V was pared by 0 bases and J by 6 bases, with 13 bases between. CDR1 and CDR2 (germline): SGHRS, YFSETQ. CDR3 size: 14 residues. CDR3 sequence reads: CASSLAQGTGEQYF. In nucleotides, the CDR3 is TGCGCCAGCAGCTTGGCGCAGGGTACTGGCGAGCAGTACTTC.

The gene calls are TRBV27 and TRBJ2-4; D remains ambiguous. Germline V CDR1 and CDR2: MNHEY, SMNVEV (reference sequence). The CDR3 covers 10 residues. V was trimmed by 3 bases and J by 10 bases, leaving 4 bases between them. The CDR3 here is CASSFRIQYF. CDR3 nucleotide sequence: TGTGCCAGCAGTTTTCGGATTCAGTACTTC.

This chain links TRBV19 with TRBJ2-5; TRBD1 matches 8 bases. Germline CDR1 and CDR2: LNHDA and SQIVND (reference sequence). The CDR3 consists of 18 residues. The ends lost 7 bases at V and 3 bases at J; junction bases unmatched: 19. CDR3 in amino acids: CASIQVRDRSFYKETQYF. In DNA, the CDR3 is TGTGCCAGTATCCAAGTCCGGGACAGGTCGTTCTACAAAGAGACCCAGTACTTC.

Of note for this clone: The sample contains more than one DNA sequence encoding this CDR3. The rearrangement uses TRBV18 and TRBJ2-5; 9 nucleotides agree with TRBD2. The germline V gene encodes CDR1 KGHSH and CDR2 LQKENI. V gave up 0 bases and J gave up 2 bases; unmatched junction bases: 4. The CDR3 has 16 amino acids. The CDR3 bases are TGTGCCAGCTCACCACCGGCGGGAGGGCCACAAGAGACCCAGTACTTC. Translated: CASSPPAGGPQETQYF.

The chain is built from TRBV7-2 and TRBJ1-2; 9 bases map to TRBD1. Germline V gives CDR1 SGHTA, CDR2 FQGNSA. The junction had 9 bases not matched to a gene; V was cut back by 5 bases and J by 5 bases. This CDR3 spans 15 amino acids. In nucleotides, the CDR3 is TGTGCCAGCAGCATCGACAGGGGGATATCGTATGGCTACACCTTC. It specifies CASSIDRGISYGYTF.

The chain employs TRBV2 and TRBJ2-2; possible D gene TRBD2, 6 bases. The CDR3 sequence is 14 residues long. CDR1 and CDR2 from the germline V gene are SNHLY and FYNNEI. Between the trimmed V and J ends, which lost 6 bases and 5 bases, there was a span of 13 bases. Here the CDR3 reads CASRVLAWTGELFF. CDR3 DNA: TGTGCCAGCAGAGTACTAGCCTGGACCGGGGAGCTGTTTTTT.

The chain links TRBV5-5 to TRBJ2-2; TRBD1 is a possible D gene (6 bases). Germline CDR1 reads SGHKS; CDR2 reads YYEKEE (reference sequence). The length of the CDR3 is 12 residues. Trimming left V 4 bases short and J 9 bases short, with 10 bases between. CDR3 sequence (DNA): TGTGCCAGCAGCGGACAGACTCGGGAGCTGTTTTTT. Translated: CASSGQTRELFF.

Turning to this clone: This clone may be a read error of a much larger clone one base away. The rearrangement links TRBV19 to TRBJ2-5; the D is unclear. Germline V gives CDR1 LNHDA, CDR2 SQIVND (reference sequence). Trimming pared 5 bases from V and 0 bases from J, leaving 1 base between. The CDR3 is 11 amino acids. CDR3 coding DNA: TGTGCCAGTAGTTACCAAGAGACCCAGTACTTC. This sequence encodes CASSYQETQYF.

This clone has only one observation. The chain is built from TRBV5-4 and TRBJ1-2; no clear D. The CDR3 extends over 14 amino acids. Trimming left V 0 bases short and J 0 bases short, with 6 bases between. The germline gives CDR1 SGHNT, CDR2 YYREEE (reference sequence). This CDR3 reads CASSLAPANYGYTF. For the CDR3, the DNA is TGTGCCAGCAGCTTGGCACCGGCTAACTATGGCTACACCTTC. Looking up the rest from reference TRBV5-4 and TRBJ1-2 gives the full variable domain: ETGVTQSPTHLIKTRGQQVTLRCSSQSGHNTVSWYQQALGQGPQFIFQYYREEENGRGNFPPRFSGLQFPNYSSELNVNALELDDSALYLCASSLAPANYGYTFGSGTRLTVV.

The genes are TRBV30 and TRBJ2-2; D remains ambiguous. The ends were cut back, 0 bases at V and 4 bases at J, with 12 bases in the middle. The CDR3 extends over 15 amino acids. CDR1 GTSNPN and CDR2 SVGIG come from the germline V gene (reference sequence). In DNA, the CDR3 is TGTGCCTGGAGTGTACAACAGCTAGGCACCGGGGAGCTGTTTTTT. Amino acid sequence: CAWSVQQLGTGELFF.

The rearrangement uses TRBV4-1 and TRBJ2-5; TRBD1 agrees at 7 bases. This CDR3 is built from 14 residues. V was pared by 5 bases and J by 1 base, with 4 bases of the junction left unmatched. Germline CDR1 MGHRA, CDR2 YSYEKL. The CDR3 here is CASSSGGTQETQYF. The DNA for the CDR3 is TGCGCCAGCAGCTCAGGGGGAACCCAAGAGACCCAGTACTTC.

This chain joins TRBV4-1 and TRBJ2-1; weak D call: TRBD2 (7 bases). This CDR3 has 17 amino acids. Trimming pared 3 bases from V and 3 bases from J, leaving 18 bases between. Germline CDR1 and CDR2: MGHRA and YSYEKL. This CDR3 reads CASSQGLGLGGYNEQFF. The CDR3 DNA is TGCGCCAGCAGCCAGGGTCTAGGACTAGGGGGCTACAATGAGCAGTTCTTC.